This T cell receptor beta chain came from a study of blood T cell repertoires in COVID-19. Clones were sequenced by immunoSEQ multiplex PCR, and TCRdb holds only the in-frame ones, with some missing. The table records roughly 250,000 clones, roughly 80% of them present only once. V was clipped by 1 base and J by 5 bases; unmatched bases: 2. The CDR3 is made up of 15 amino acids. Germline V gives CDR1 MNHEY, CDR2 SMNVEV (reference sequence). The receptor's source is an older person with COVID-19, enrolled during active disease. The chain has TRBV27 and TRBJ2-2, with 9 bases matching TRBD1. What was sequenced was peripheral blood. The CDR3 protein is CASSLYRGPTGELFF. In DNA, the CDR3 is TGTGCCAGCAGTTTATACAGGGGGCCGACCGGGGAGCTGTTTTTT.